This TCR beta chain was profiled in a study of somatic mutations in cytotoxic T cells in rheumatoid arthritis. Produced via immunoSEQ multiplex PCR; TCRdb's table is partial and in-frame only. The data contain some 25,000 clones, approximately 73% of them singletons. The CDR3 contains 14 residues. The V end was cut by 0 bases, the J end by 10 bases, with 13 bases between. Germline assignment: CDR1 SEHNR and CDR2 FQNEAQ (reference sequence). The clonotype was recovered from a woman aged 18-35 years in good health. Sequenced: CD8+ T cells sorted from blood. The chain couples TRBV7-9 to TRBJ2-1, with D perhaps matching TRBD2 (5 bases). In DNA, the CDR3 is TGTGCCAGCAGCTTAGCGGCTAGCCCCAACGAGCAGTTCTTC. Protein product: CASSLAASPNEQFF. The whole variable domain, filled in from reference TRBV7-9 and TRBJ2-1, reads DTGVSQNPRHKITKRGQNVTFRCDPISEHNRLYWYRQTLGQGPEFLTYFQNEAQLEKSRLLSDRFSAERPKGSFSTLEIQRTEQGDSAMYLCASSLAASPNEQFFGPGTRLTVL.